This TCR beta chain was captured by sequencing in a study of T cell repertoires in aging, cancer and after chemotherapy. CDR1 is SGHRS, CDR2 YFSETQ, per germline. The CDR3 is 16 amino acids. After removal of 4 bases from V and 7 bases from J, the junction contained 13 bases not matched to a gene. The template was genomic DNA from peripheral blood, not RNA. Multiplex touch-down PCR with TRB-A/B primers amplified rearranged V-D-J TRB sequences. A single record per CDR3 protein comes from TCRdb applying MiXCR to the multiplex PCR reads. The repertoire holds around 9,500 distinct CDR3 sequences, roughly half seen once, with 20% to 25% in the top ten.

This receptor was identified in a human donor in good health. What was sequenced was blood. This rearrangement joins TRBV5-1 to TRBJ2-1; 8 bases align to TRBD2. CDR3 nucleotides: TGCGCCAGCAGCCCGGGGGGGACTAGGATAACAAATGAGCAGTTCTTC. Translation: CASSPGGTRITNEQFF.